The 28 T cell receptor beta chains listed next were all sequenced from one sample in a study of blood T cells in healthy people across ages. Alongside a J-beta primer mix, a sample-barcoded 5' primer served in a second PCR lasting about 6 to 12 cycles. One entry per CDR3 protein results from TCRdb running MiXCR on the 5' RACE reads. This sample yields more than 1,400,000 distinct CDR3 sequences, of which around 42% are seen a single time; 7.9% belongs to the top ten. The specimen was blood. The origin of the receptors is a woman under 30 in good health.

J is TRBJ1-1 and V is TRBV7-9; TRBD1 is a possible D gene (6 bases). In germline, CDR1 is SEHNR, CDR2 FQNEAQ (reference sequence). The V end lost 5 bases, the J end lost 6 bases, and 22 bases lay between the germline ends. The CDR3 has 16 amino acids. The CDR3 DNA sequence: TGTGCCAGCAGCGGAGCCCGGGGCAGGGGAATCGCTGAAGCTTTCTTT. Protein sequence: CASSGARGRGIAEAFF.

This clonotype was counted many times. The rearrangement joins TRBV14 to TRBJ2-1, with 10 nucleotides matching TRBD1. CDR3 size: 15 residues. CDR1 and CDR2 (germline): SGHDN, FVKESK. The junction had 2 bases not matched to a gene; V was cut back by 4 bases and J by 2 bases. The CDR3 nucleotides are TGTGCCAGCAGCCCCGGGACAGGGGCCTACAATGAGCAGTTCTTC. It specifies CASSPGTGAYNEQFF. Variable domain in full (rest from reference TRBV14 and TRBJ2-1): EAGVTQFPSHSVIEKGQTVTLRCDPISGHDNLYWYRRVMGKEIKFLLHFVKESKQDESGMPNNRFLAERTGGTYSTLKVQPAELEDSGVYFCASSPGTGAYNEQFFGPGTRLTVL.

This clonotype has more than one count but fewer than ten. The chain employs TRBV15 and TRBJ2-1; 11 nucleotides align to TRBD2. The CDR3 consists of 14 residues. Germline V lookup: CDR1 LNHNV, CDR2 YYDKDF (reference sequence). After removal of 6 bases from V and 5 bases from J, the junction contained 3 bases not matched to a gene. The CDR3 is CATRTSGSHNEQFF. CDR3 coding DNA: TGTGCCACCAGAACTAGCGGGAGTCACAATGAGCAGTTCTTC.

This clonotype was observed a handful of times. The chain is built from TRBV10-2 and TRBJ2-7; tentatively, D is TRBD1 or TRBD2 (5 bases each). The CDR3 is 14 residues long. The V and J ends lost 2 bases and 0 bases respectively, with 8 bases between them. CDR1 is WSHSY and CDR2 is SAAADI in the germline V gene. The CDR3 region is CASSEPGSSYEQYF. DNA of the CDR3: TGCGCCAGCAGTGAGCCAGGGAGCTCCTACGAGCAGTACTTC.

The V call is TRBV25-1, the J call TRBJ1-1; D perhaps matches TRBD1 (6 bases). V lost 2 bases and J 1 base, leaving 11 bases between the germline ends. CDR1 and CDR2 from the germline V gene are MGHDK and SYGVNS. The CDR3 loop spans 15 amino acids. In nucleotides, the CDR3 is TGTGCCAGCAGTGAAGGAGGGGGAAGGAACACTGAAGCTTTCTTT. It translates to CASSEGGGRNTEAFF.

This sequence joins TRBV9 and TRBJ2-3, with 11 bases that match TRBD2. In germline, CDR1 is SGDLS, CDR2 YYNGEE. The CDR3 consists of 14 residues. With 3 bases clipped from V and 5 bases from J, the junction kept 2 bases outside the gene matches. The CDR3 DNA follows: TGTGCCAGCAGCGAGACTAGCGGGGAAGATACGCAGTATTTT. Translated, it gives CASSETSGEDTQYF.

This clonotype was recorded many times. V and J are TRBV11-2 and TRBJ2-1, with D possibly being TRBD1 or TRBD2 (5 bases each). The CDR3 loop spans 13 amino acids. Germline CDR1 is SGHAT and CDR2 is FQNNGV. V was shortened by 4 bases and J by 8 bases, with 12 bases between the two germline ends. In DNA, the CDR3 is TGTGCCAGCAGCTACCGGGACCCCGATGAGCAGTTCTTC. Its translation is CASSYRDPDEQFF.

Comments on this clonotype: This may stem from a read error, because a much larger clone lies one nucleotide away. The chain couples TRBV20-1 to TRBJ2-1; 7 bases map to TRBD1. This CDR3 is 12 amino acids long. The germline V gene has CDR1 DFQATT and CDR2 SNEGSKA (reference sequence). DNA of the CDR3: TGCAGGGCTCTAAGCAACAGGGGCGAGCAGTTCTTC. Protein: CRALSNRGEQFF.

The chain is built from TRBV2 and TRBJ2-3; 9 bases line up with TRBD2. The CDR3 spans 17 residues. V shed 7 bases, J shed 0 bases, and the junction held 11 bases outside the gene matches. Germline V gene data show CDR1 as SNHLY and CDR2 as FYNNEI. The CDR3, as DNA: TGTGCCAGCAAATTAGCGGGAGTCGGTCGAAGCACAGATACGCAGTATTTT. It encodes CASKLAGVGRSTDTQYF. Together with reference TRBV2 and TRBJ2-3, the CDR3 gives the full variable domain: EPEVTQTPSHQVTQMGQEVILRCVPISNHLYFYWYRQILGQKVEFLVSFYNNEISEKSEIFDDQFSVERPDGSNFTLKIRSTKLEDSAMYFCASKLAGVGRSTDTQYFGPGTRLTVL.

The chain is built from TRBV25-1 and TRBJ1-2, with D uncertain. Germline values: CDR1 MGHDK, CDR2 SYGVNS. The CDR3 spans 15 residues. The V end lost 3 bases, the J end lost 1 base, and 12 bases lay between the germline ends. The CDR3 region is CASSDRETLNYGYTF. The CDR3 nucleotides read TGTGCCAGCAGTGATCGGGAAACCCTTAACTATGGCTACACCTTC.

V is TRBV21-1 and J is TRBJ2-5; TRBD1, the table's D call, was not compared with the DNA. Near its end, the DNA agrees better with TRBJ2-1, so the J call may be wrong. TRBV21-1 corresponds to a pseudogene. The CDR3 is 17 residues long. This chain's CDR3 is CASSKARAGRRQETQFF. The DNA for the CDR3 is TGTGCCAGCAGCAAAGCAAGGGCAGGGAGGCGGCAAGAGACCCAGTTCTTC.

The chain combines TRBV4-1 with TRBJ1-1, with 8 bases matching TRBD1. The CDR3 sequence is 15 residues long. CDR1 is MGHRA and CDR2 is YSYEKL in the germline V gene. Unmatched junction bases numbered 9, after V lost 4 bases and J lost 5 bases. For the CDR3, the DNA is TGCGCCAGCAGCCCAGCAGGGGGCATCCGGACTGAAGCTTTCTTT. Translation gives CASSPAGGIRTEAFF.

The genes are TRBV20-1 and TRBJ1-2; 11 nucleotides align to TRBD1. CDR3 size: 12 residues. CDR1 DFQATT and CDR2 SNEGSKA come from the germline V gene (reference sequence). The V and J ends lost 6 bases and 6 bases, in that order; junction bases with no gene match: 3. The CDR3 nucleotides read TGCAGTGCCCGGACAGGGGGCGATGGCTACACCTTC. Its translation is CSARTGGDGYTF.

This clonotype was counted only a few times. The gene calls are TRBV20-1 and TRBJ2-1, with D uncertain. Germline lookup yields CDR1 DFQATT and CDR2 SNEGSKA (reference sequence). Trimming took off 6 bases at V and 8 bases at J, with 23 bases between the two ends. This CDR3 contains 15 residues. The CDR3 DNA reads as TGCAGTGCCCAGCCTCTACTGCCGAGAAGCGATGAGCAGTTCTTC. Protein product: CSAQPLLPRSDEQFF.

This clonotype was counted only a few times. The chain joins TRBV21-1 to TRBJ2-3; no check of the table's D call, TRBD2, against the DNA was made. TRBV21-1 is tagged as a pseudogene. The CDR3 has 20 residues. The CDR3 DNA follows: TGTGCCAGCAGCAAACGCGTCGCGACTAGCGGGGGGCGTCGCACAGATACGCAGTATTTT. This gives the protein CASSKRVATSGGRRTDTQYF.

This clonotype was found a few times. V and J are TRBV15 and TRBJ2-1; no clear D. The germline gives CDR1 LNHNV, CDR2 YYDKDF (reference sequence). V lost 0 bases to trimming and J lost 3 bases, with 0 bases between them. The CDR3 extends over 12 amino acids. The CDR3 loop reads CATSRDYNEQFF. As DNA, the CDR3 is TGTGCCACCAGCAGAGACTACAATGAGCAGTTCTTC.

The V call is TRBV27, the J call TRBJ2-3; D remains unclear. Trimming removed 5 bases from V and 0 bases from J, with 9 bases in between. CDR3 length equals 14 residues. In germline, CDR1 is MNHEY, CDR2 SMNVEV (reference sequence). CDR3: CASSTLDSTDTQYF. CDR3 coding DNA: TGTGCCAGCAGTACCTTAGACAGCACAGATACGCAGTATTTT.

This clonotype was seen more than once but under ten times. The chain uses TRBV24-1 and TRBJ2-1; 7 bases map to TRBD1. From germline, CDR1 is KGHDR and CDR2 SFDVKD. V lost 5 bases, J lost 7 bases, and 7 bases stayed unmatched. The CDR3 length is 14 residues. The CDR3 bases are TGTGCCACCAGTGGTGGGACAGCGTTAAATGAGCAGTTCTTC. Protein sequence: CATSGGTALNEQFF.

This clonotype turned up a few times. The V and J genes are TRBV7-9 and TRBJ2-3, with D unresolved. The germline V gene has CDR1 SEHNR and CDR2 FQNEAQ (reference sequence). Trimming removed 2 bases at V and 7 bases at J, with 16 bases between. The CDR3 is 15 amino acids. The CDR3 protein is CASSLRGGETHTQYF. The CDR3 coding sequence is TGTGCCAGCAGCTTAAGAGGCGGTGAAACGCATACGCAGTATTTT.

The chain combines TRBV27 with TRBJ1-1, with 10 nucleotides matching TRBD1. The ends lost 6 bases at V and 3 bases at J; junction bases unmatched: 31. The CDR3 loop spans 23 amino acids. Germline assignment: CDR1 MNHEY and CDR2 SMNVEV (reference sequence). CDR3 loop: CASRSLRTGTGEREGISDTEAFF. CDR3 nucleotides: TGTGCCAGCAGATCTCTTCGAACCGGGACAGGGGAAAGAGAGGGGATATCTGACACTGAAGCTTTCTTT.

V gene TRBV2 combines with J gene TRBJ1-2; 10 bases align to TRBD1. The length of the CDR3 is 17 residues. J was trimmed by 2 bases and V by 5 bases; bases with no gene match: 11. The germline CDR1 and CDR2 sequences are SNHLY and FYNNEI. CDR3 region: CASSLPGTGDGNYGYTF. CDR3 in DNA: TGTGCCAGCAGTCTCCCCGGGACAGGGGACGGGAACTATGGCTACACCTTC.

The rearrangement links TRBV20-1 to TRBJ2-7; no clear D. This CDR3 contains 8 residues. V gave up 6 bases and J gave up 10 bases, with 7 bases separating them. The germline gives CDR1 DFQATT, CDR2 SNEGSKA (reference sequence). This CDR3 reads CSALGQYF. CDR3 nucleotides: TGCAGTGCCTTAGGTCAGTACTTC.

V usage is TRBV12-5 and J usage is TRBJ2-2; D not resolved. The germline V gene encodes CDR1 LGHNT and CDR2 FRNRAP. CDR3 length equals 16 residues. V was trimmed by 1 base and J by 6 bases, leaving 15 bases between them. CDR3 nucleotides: TGTGCTAGTGGTTTGGGCTCCAGCCGAGGCGCCGGGGAGCTGTTTTTT. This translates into CASGLGSSRGAGELFF.

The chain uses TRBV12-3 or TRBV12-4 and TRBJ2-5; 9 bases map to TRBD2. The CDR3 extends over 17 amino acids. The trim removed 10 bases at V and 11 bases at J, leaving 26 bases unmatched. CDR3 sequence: CATEGGSGSLSGNEQYF. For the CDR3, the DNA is TGTGCCACCGAGGGGGGTAGCGGGAGCTTGAGTGGGAATGAGCAGTACTTC.

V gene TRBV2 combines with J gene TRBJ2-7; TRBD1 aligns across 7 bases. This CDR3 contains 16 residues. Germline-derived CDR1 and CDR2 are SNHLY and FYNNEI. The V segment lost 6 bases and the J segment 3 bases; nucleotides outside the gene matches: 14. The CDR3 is CASRASRDRVYYEQYF. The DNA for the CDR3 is TGTGCCAGCAGAGCTAGCCGGGACAGAGTTTACTACGAGCAGTACTTC.

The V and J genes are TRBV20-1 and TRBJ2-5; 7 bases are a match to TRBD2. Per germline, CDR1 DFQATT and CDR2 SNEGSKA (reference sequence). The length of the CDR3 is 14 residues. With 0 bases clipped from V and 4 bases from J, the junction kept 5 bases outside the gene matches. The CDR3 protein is CSAREGTTRETQYF. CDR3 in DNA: TGCAGTGCTAGAGAAGGGACTACCCGAGAGACCCAGTACTTC.

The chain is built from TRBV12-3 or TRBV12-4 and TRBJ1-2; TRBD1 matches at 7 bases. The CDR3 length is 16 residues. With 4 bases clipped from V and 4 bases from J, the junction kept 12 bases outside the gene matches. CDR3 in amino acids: CASSSVTGKGPYGYTF. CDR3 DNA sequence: TGTGCCAGCAGTTCGGTGACAGGGAAGGGACCCTATGGCTACACCTTC.

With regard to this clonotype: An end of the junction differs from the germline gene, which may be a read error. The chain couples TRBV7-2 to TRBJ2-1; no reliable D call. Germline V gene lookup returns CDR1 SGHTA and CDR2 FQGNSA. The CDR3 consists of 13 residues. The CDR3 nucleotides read TGTGCCAGCAGCTTCAATTACTACAGTGAGCAGTTCTTC. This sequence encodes CASSFNYYSEQFF. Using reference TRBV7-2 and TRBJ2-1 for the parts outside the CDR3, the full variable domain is GAGVSQSPSNKVTEKGKDVELRCDPISGHTALYWYRQSLGQGLEFLIYFQGNSAPDKSGLPSDRFSAERTGGSVSTLTIQRTQQEDSAVYLCASSFNYYSEQFFGPGTRLTVL.